This T cell receptor (beta chain) was sequenced in a study of Ad26.COV2.S vaccination and SARS-CoV-2 variants. Trimming took 6 bases from V and 9 from J; bases not matched to a gene: 4. Germline values: CDR1 SNHLY, CDR2 FYNNEI. The CDR3 contains 13 residues. As to treatment: about 20 received Ad26.COV2.S at low or high dose, single or two shots; about 5 received placebo; per-sample allocation not given. It was on day 63 after the first vaccine or placebo injection that samples were taken. This table comes from immunoSEQ multiplex PCR, and its TCRdb copy is limited to in-frame clones, with some not included. The sample includes hundreds of thousands of clones, about 85% seen only once; the top ten take 2.5% to 3.5%.

Sequencing used peripheral blood, obtained in a trial of Ad26.COV2.S vaccine versus placebo. The V call is TRBV2, the J call TRBJ2-1, with 11 bases that match TRBD2. The TCR comes from a person between 18 and 60 years old who received the Ad26.COV2.S COVID-19 vaccine or a placebo. CDR3 sequence: CASRVTSGVEQFF. CDR3 nucleotide sequence: TGTGCCAGCAGGGTGACTAGCGGGGTTGAGCAGTTCTTC.